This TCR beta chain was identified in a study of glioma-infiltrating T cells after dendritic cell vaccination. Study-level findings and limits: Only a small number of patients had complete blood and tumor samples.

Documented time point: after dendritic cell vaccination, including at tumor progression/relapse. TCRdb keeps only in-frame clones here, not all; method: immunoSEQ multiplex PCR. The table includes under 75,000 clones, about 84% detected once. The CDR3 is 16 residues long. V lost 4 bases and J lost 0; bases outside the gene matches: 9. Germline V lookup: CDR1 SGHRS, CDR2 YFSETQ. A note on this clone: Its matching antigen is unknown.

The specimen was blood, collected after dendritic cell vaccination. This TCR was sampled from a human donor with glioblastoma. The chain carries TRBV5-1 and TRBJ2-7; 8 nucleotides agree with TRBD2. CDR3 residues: CASSRRTSSSSYEQYF. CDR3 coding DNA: TGCGCCAGCAGCCGCCGGACTAGCTCAAGCTCCTACGAGCAGTACTTC.